The rows below give T cell receptor beta chains drawn from one sample of a study of T-cell reconstitution after alpha-beta-depleted transplantation in children. TCRdb itself ran the PCR reads through MiXCR, one entry per CDR3 protein. The sample records roughly 200,000 distinct CDR3 sequences, under 13% being singletons. This material consisted of PBMCs, taken before TCRalphabeta/CD19-depleted stem cell transplant. These TCRs come from a child in the first two years of life with acute myeloid leukemia, due to receive a stem cell transplant. The conserved cysteine and the conserved F or W are not part of the CDR3 here.

V gene | CDR3 protein
TRBV20-1 | SARKGASYEQY
TRBV12-3/TRBV12-4 | ASSPARAGDEQF
TRBV18 | ASSPPVQGGYEQF
TRBV6-1 | ASSPLGTPNTEAF
TRBV7-2 | ASSGTGVVEQF
TRBV20-1 | SARVYGVGGANVLT
TRBV7-3 | ASSLKTSGHDTQY
TRBV15 | ATSRGVVGFYEQF
TRBV5-4 | ASSLKQNYEQY
TRBV4-2 | ASSPSVTDTQY
TRBV5-1 | ASSAGTRRGNEQF
TRBV10-3 | AISEGTTANYGYT
TRBV4-1 | ASTRGLALGETQY
TRBV5-4 | ASSPTGGKETQY
TRBV20-1 | SATGPDTQY
TRBV20-1 | SADETGTGNSPLH
TRBV9 | ASSGQGNQPQH
TRBV4-1 | ASSHRGANLGFTDTQY
TRBV20-1 | SPSGLAGGPSTDTQY
TRBV12-3/TRBV12-4 | ASSLGQENTEAF
TRBV20-1 | SARKGETQY
TRBV7-6 | AGTRSGTNEKLF
TRBV21-1 | ASSLNDRTCYEQY
TRBV5-1 | ASSHPVGTYEQY
TRBV29-1 | SVGRGQGARNTEAF
TRBV5-1 | ASSRSTDNYGYT
TRBV3-1 | ATCQDPTSGNRGQF
TRBV5-1 | ASSSRTGGNTEAF
TRBV7-9 | ASSPPGTLTPLH
TRBV27 | ASSLRLAGVTGETQY
TRBV20-1 | SARASGRSNTGELF